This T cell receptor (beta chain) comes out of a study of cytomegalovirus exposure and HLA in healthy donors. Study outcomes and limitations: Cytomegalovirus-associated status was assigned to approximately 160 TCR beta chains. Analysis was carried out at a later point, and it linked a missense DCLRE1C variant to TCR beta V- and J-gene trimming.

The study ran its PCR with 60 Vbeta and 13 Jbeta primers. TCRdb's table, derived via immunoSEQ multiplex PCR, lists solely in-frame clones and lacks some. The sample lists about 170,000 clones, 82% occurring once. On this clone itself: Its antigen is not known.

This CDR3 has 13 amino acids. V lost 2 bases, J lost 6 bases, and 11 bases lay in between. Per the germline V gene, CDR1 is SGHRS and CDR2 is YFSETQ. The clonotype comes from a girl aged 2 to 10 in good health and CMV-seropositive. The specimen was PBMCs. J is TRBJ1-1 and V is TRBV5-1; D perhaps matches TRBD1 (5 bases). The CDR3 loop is CASSFGGTAEAFF. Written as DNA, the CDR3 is TGCGCCAGCAGCTTCGGGGGGACCGCTGAAGCTTTCTTT.